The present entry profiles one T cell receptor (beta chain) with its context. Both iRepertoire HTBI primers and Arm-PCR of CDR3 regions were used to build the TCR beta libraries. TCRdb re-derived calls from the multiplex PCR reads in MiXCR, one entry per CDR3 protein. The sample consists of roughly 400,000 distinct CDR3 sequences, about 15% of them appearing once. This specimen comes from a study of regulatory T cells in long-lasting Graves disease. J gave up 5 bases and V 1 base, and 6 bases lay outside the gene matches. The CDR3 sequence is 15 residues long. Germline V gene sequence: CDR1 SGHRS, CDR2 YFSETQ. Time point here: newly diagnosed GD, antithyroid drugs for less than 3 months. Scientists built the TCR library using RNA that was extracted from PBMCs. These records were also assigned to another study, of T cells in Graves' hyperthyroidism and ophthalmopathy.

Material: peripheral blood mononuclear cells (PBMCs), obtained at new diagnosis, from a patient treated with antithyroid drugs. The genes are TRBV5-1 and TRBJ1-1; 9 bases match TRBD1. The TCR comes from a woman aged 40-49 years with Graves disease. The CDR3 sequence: CASSLRGQGLTEAFF. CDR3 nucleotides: TGCGCCAGCAGCTTGCGGGGACAGGGACTAACTGAAGCTTTCTTT.